One and the same sample provided the 28 T cell receptor beta chains below, sequenced in a study of neurological immune-mediated disorders. TCRdb independently ran MiXCR on the 5' RACE reads; one entry per CDR3 protein. The sample consists of around 25,000 distinct CDR3 sequences, 10% to 15% of them appearing once. The material sequenced was PBMCs. Receptors were obtained from a woman between 40 and 55 years old with HTLV-1-associated myelopathy (HAM/TSP).

This clonotype showed up many times. This chain links TRBV29-1 with TRBJ2-7, with D possibly TRBD1 on 5 matching bases. V lost 0 bases and J lost 3, with 18 bases in between. The germline V gene encodes CDR1 SQVTM and CDR2 ANQGSEA. The CDR3 runs 16 residues. CDR3 in DNA: TGCAGCGTTGAAGATAGGTGGGGCGACACTCACTACGAGCAGTACTTC. It is translated as CSVEDRWGDTHYEQYF.

In its sample, this clonotype was seen many times. The V call is TRBV4-3, the J call TRBJ2-1; the match to TRBD2 covers 16 bases. Trimming took 4 bases from V and 9 from J; bases not matched to a gene: 3. CDR1 and CDR2 from the germline V gene are LGHNA and YSLEER. This CDR3 region has 15 residues. The CDR3 sequence is CASSLGLAGGREQFF. The CDR3 DNA reads as TGCGCCAGCAGCCTGGGACTAGCGGGAGGGCGTGAGCAGTTCTTC.

Ten or more counts support this clonotype. The chain carries TRBV20-1 and TRBJ2-5, with D unresolved. Germline assignment: CDR1 DFQATT and CDR2 SNEGSKA (reference sequence). V was cut by 0 bases and J by 7 bases, with 12 bases left in between. The length of the CDR3 is 13 residues. The CDR3 region is CSARDLQVGTQYF. The CDR3 bases are TGCAGTGCTAGAGATCTGCAGGTTGGGACCCAGTACTTC.

In this sample, this clonotype turned up many times. V usage is TRBV4-3 and J usage is TRBJ1-5, with D perhaps matching TRBD1 (6 bases). The CDR3 is 15 amino acids. V shed 0 bases and J shed 7 bases, with 13 bases lying between them. In germline, CDR1 is LGHNA, CDR2 YSLEER. CDR3 loop: CASSQDGGAGQPQHF. CDR3 DNA: TGCGCCAGCAGCCAAGATGGGGGGGCAGGGCAGCCCCAGCATTTT.

At least ten counts were recorded for this clonotype. The chain couples TRBV2 to TRBJ2-1, with 12 bases identical to TRBD2. Germline V gives CDR1 SNHLY, CDR2 FYNNEI. The CDR3 has 15 amino acids. V lost 6 bases and J lost 7; bases outside the gene matches: 7. The CDR3: CASSPSSGGANEQFF. Here the CDR3 DNA reads TGTGCCAGCAGCCCATCTAGCGGGGGGGCGAATGAGCAGTTCTTC. The variable domain in full, completed from reference TRBV2 and TRBJ2-1, reads EPEVTQTPSHQVTQMGQEVILRCVPISNHLYFYWYRQILGQKVEFLVSFYNNEISEKSEIFDDQFSVERPDGSNFTLKIRSTKLEDSAMYFCASSPSSGGANEQFFGPGTRLTVL.

This clonotype was observed at least ten times. The chain has TRBV10-3 and TRBJ1-5; unclear D gene. This CDR3 is 14 amino acids long. V gave up 4 bases and J gave up 0 bases, with 7 bases separating them. Looked up from germline, CDR1 is ENHRY and CDR2 is SYGVKD. CDR3 DNA: TGTGCCATCAGTGCAGGTTATAGCAATCAGCCCCAGCATTTT. It codes for CAISAGYSNQPQHF.

The J gene is TRBJ2-2, the V gene TRBV5-4, with 10 positions matching TRBD1. Germline CDR1 reads SGHNT; CDR2 reads YYREEE (reference sequence). V gave up 4 bases and J gave up 10 bases; unmatched junction bases: 7. The CDR3 contains 14 residues. DNA for the CDR3: TGTGCCAGCAGCGGACAGGGGGATATCGTGGAGCTGTTTTTT. The encoded protein is CASSGQGDIVELFF.

This clonotype was counted many times. The rearrangement joins TRBV7-9 to TRBJ1-5, with unresolved D. The CDR3 sequence is 16 residues long. V was pared by 1 base and J by 4 bases, with 14 bases between. Germline V gene data show CDR1 as SEHNR and CDR2 as FQNEAQ (reference sequence). The DNA for the CDR3 is TGTGCCAGCAGCTTAGGGGCAAGGCAGCTTAATCAGCCCCAGCATTTT. Its protein is CASSLGARQLNQPQHF.

The sample holds many counts of this clonotype. The chain recombines TRBV12-3 or TRBV12-4 with TRBJ2-4; no clear D. Trimming stripped 1 base from V and 3 bases from J, with 4 bases between. There are 13 residues in the CDR3. CDR3 nucleotides: TGTGCCAGCAGTTTAGGTGGCAAAAACATTCAGTACTTC. Protein: CASSLGGKNIQYF.

This clonotype was picked up one time. The junction departs from germline at one end; a sequencing error may be responsible. This chain links TRBV24-1 with TRBJ2-5; D is perhaps TRBD1 or TRBD2 (5 bases each). Germline CDR1 is KGHDR and CDR2 is SFDVKD. The CDR3 loop spans 13 amino acids. The CDR3 protein is CATNDSGAETQYF. In nucleotides, the CDR3 is TGTGCCACCAATGATTCCGGGGCTGAGACCCAGTACTTC.

This clonotype was observed many times. J is TRBJ2-7 and V is TRBV12-3 or TRBV12-4; 7 bases are shared with TRBD1. The V segment lost 3 bases and the J segment 2 bases; nucleotides outside the gene matches: 10. The CDR3 contains 16 residues. CDR3 bases: TGTGCCAGCAGTTTCGCAACCGGGACAGAGGCCTACGAGCAGTACTTC. As protein: CASSFATGTEAYEQYF.

This clonotype was recorded at least ten times. The rearrangement uses TRBV29-1 and TRBJ2-1; D gene ambiguous. V lost 5 bases and J 7 bases, leaving 6 bases between the germline ends. From germline, CDR1 is SQVTM and CDR2 ANQGSEA. The CDR3 is 10 residues long. The CDR3: CSVQVNEQFF. CDR3 coding DNA: TGCAGCGTTCAGGTTAATGAGCAGTTCTTC.

The table lists this clonotype with many counts. The J gene is TRBJ2-7, the V gene TRBV20-1; 14 bases are shared with TRBD2. Losses at the gene ends were 5 bases for V and 4 bases for J; bases not matched to a gene: 10. From germline, CDR1 is DFQATT and CDR2 SNEGSKA (reference sequence). The length of the CDR3 is 16 residues. The CDR3 region has the DNA TGCAGTGCTCCACCCATGGGGACTAGCGGGGGATACGAGCAGTACTTC. Protein sequence: CSAPPMGTSGGYEQYF.

This clonotype was seen ten or more times. The chain is built from TRBV20-1 and TRBJ2-7; 8 positions agree with TRBD2. V lost 1 base, J lost 5 bases, and 7 bases stayed unmatched. Germline V gene data show CDR1 as DFQATT and CDR2 as SNEGSKA (reference sequence). This CDR3 is built from 14 residues. The CDR3 DNA sequence: TGCAGTGCTAGAGCGAATAGCGGGGAAAACGAGCAGTACTTC. It is translated as CSARANSGENEQYF.

This clonotype appeared many times. The gene calls are TRBV20-1 and TRBJ2-2, with 8 bases fitting TRBD1. Germline V gene sequence: CDR1 DFQATT, CDR2 SNEGSKA (reference sequence). There are 15 residues in the CDR3. V gave up 5 bases and J gave up 3 bases; unmatched junction bases: 8. Here the CDR3 reads CSAFGQGGDTGELFF. CDR3 DNA: TGCAGTGCTTTCGGACAGGGCGGGGACACCGGGGAGCTGTTTTTT.

This clonotype was counted at least ten times. This chain connects TRBV20-1 to TRBJ1-2; a possible D gene is TRBD1 (5 bases). The CDR3 has 12 amino acids. Germline assignment: CDR1 DFQATT and CDR2 SNEGSKA (reference sequence). V gave up 1 base and J gave up 8 bases, with 11 bases separating them. The CDR3, as DNA: TGCAGTGCTAGAGCTGGGGCAAAGGGCTACACCTTC. It is translated as CSARAGAKGYTF.

This clonotype was picked up many times. The chain joins TRBV5-1 to TRBJ2-7; TRBD1 matches 9 bases. Germline V lookup: CDR1 SGHRS, CDR2 YFSETQ. The CDR3 loop spans 15 amino acids. The junction had 4 bases not matched to a gene; V was cut back by 1 base and J by 2 bases. CDR3 DNA: TGCGCCAGCAGCTTGCTGGGACAGGGCCCCTACGAGCAGTACTTC. Amino acid sequence: CASSLLGQGPYEQYF.

This clonotype appeared many times. The chain carries TRBV12-3 or TRBV12-4 and TRBJ1-1, with a possible D match to TRBD1 (5 bases). The CDR3 length is 13 residues. Trimming removed 6 bases from V and 0 bases from J, with 8 bases in between. As DNA, the CDR3 is TGTGCCAGCAGCCAGGGCCTGAACACTGAAGCTTTCTTT. The encoded protein is CASSQGLNTEAFF.

This clonotype appeared many times. The chain uses TRBV6-6 and TRBJ1-1, with 8 bases fitting TRBD1. The CDR3 covers 12 residues. With 6 bases clipped from V and 4 bases from J, the junction kept 1 base outside the gene matches. The V gene's germline CDR1 is MNHNY and CDR2 SVGAGI (reference sequence). CDR3 amino acids: CASRGQGTEAFF. The CDR3 nucleotides read TGTGCCAGCAGAGGACAGGGCACTGAAGCTTTCTTT.

This clonotype was detected ten times or more. The chain couples TRBV25-1 to TRBJ2-3, with 7 bases matching TRBD1. The CDR3 consists of 12 residues. J lost 9 bases, V lost 5 bases, and 5 bases had no gene match. The germline V gene has CDR1 MGHDK and CDR2 SYGVNS. This CDR3 reads CASSLTGATQYF. The DNA for the CDR3 is TGTGCCAGCAGTCTAACAGGGGCAACGCAGTATTTT.

Remarks on this clonotype: A junction end diverges from the germline sequence, so it may reflect a read error. This chain links TRBV5-1 with TRBJ2-6; possible D gene TRBD1, 6 bases. The germline gives CDR1 SGHRS, CDR2 YFSETQ. CDR3 size: 13 residues. In DNA form, the CDR3 reads TGCGCCAGCAGCTTGGAAGGGGGCAACGTCCTGACTTTC. Its protein is CASSLEGGNVLTF.

This clonotype has ten or more counts. The genes are TRBV6-1 and TRBJ1-1; a possible D gene is TRBD1 (6 bases). Trimming stripped 7 bases from V and 5 bases from J, with 11 bases between. The CDR3 is 12 amino acids. CDR1 MNHNS and CDR2 SASEGT come from the germline V gene. The DNA of the CDR3 is TGTGCCAGCATTAAGGGGGTGACTGAAGCTTTCTTT. Encoded protein: CASIKGVTEAFF.

This clonotype was picked up many times. The genes are TRBV4-1 and TRBJ1-3; maybe TRBD1 (5 bases). The CDR3 has 14 residues. V was clipped by 1 base and J by 2 bases, with 6 bases between them. Germline CDR1 reads MGHRA; CDR2 reads YSYEKL. The CDR3 sequence: CASSQGDPGNTIYF. In nucleotides, the CDR3 is TGCGCCAGCAGCCAAGGGGACCCTGGAAACACCATATATTTT.

This clonotype was detected ten times or more. The genes are TRBV7-8 and TRBJ1-1; TRBD1 is a possible D gene (6 bases). This CDR3 comprises 13 residues. V lost 2 bases to trimming and J lost 5 bases, with 9 bases between them. Germline V CDR1 and CDR2: SGHVS, FQNEAQ. The CDR3 is CASSLIRGTEAFF. The CDR3 DNA reads as TGTGCCAGCAGCTTAATAAGGGGGACTGAAGCTTTCTTT.

There are many counts of this clonotype. The rearrangement links TRBV7-2 to TRBJ1-1; D remains unclear. CDR3 length: 13 residues. The germline gives CDR1 SGHTA, CDR2 FQGNSA. Trimming pared 1 base from V and 3 bases from J, leaving 6 bases between. The CDR3 DNA reads TGTGCCAGCAGCTTAGGGGCGTACACTGAAGCTTTCTTT. Protein: CASSLGAYTEAFF.

There are many counts of this clonotype. The chain recombines TRBV12-3 or TRBV12-4 with TRBJ2-2, with D possibly being TRBD2 (7 bases). V was trimmed by 3 bases and J by 3 bases, leaving 17 bases between them. The CDR3 spans 17 residues. This CDR3 is CASSFQVGGGDTGELFF. The CDR3 DNA reads as TGTGCCAGCAGTTTCCAGGTTGGGGGGGGCGACACCGGGGAGCTGTTTTTT.

This clonotype was seen at least ten times. The rearrangement links TRBV20-1 to TRBJ2-5; 10 bases match TRBD1. CDR3 size: 14 residues. CDR1 is DFQATT, CDR2 SNEGSKA, per germline (reference sequence). V shed 2 bases and J 5 bases; nucleotides not matched to a gene: 5. The chain's CDR3 is CSARYGQGDETQYF. The DNA of the CDR3 is TGCAGTGCTAGATATGGACAGGGGGATGAGACCCAGTACTTC.

By frequency in the sample, this clonotype is medium-sized. The V and J genes are TRBV14 and TRBJ2-1; D is unclear. Germline loops: CDR1 SGHDN, CDR2 FVKESK. The CDR3 has 14 amino acids. V was trimmed by 3 bases and J by 7 bases, leaving 13 bases between them. As DNA, the CDR3 is TGTGCCAGCAGCCACGAATATCAAGGGAATGAGCAGTTCTTC. Translating it yields CASSHEYQGNEQFF.